Included here is one T cell receptor (beta chain) sequence, with context. TCRdb keeps only in-frame clones here, not all; method: immunoSEQ multiplex PCR. The data contain 130,000 or so clones, 75% to 95% of them seen just once; the ten biggest clones take up 5.5% to 7.5%. The data derive from a study of control samples from healthy donors and cancer patients. J was trimmed by 4 bases and V by 3 bases; bases with no gene match: 5. The CDR3 extends over 14 amino acids. Germline lookup yields CDR1 DFQATT and CDR2 SNEGSKA (reference sequence). The TCR was taken from a man aged 18 to 30 in good health. The chain combines TRBV20-1 with TRBJ1-3; 8 bases are shared with TRBD1. Sequenced: blood. CDR3 loop: CSASPTGGGNTIYF. The DNA of the CDR3 is TGCAGTGCTAGTCCCACAGGGGGGGGAAACACCATATATTTT.